The rows below give T cell receptor beta chains drawn from one sample of a study of T cells after yellow fever vaccination. TCRdb re-called the 5' RACE reads through MiXCR, storing one row per CDR3 protein. The table lists 300,000 to 400,000 distinct CDR3 sequences, 3% to 4.5% of them singletons. Sequencing used PBMCs, obtained 5 days after the yellow fever booster vaccination. The receptors here all came from a man between 18 and 35 years old who received the YFV17D yellow fever vaccine. Both conserved end residues are part of each CDR3. The order of the fields is CDR3 protein, CDR3 DNA, J gene, D gene, clone size, V gene. The D gene is left open where the match is weak. Not all rows give a size; the values are once, few, many and, for expanded clones, a class.

CASSSHLDPRIDTQYF	TGTGCCAGCAGCTCCCACCTAGACCCGAGAATCGATACGCAGTATTTT	TRBJ2-3	-	many	TRBV7-2
CASSSAQETQYF	TGTGCCAGCAGTTCCGCTCAAGAGACCCAGTACTTC	TRBJ2-5	-	many	TRBV27
CASSRSSGGAATDTQYF	TGTGCCAGCAGCCGATCTAGCGGGGGGGCCGCGACAGATACGCAGTATTTT	TRBJ2-3	TRBD2	many	TRBV7-2
CASSLGPSGETQYF	TGTGCCAGCAGTTTGGGTCCTTCCGGGGAGACCCAGTACTTC	TRBJ2-5	-	few	TRBV12-3/TRBV12-4
CASSPEGQGGNYGYTF	TGTGCCAGCTCACCGGAGGGACAGGGGGGGAACTATGGCTACACCTTC	TRBJ1-2	TRBD1	-	TRBV18
CASSALNTDTQYF	TGTGCCAGCAGCGCTCTCAACACAGATACGCAGTATTTT	TRBJ2-3	-	many	TRBV9
CASSARDWSSYNEQFF	TGCGCCAGCAGCGCCCGGGACTGGAGCTCCTACAATGAGCAGTTCTTC	TRBJ2-1	-	-	TRBV5-1
CATQGARGEKLFF	TGTGCCACCCAGGGGGCGCGAGGTGAAAAACTGTTTTTT	TRBJ1-4	TRBD1	-	TRBV7-2
CASSRPKHAQGSNEKLFF	TGTGCCAGCTCACGACCAAAACACGCCCAGGGTTCAAACGAAAAACTGTTTTTT	TRBJ1-4	-	-	TRBV18
CASSLVGQVGANYGYTF	TGTGCCAGCAGCTTAGTGGGACAGGTTGGAGCTAACTATGGCTACACCTTC	TRBJ1-2	TRBD1	few	TRBV7-9
CASSQGYRGLFVGLEAFF	TGCGCCAGCAGCCAAGGCTACAGGGGGCTGTTTGTCGGTCTTGAAGCTTTCTTT	TRBJ1-1	TRBD1	-	TRBV4-3
CSARTQGRGTEAFF	TGCAGTGCCCGTACACAGGGGCGAGGGACTGAAGCTTTCTTT	TRBJ1-1	TRBD1	many	TRBV20-1
CASSRPLGVGPLNTEAFF	TGTGCCAGCAGCCGACCCTTGGGGGTAGGGCCCTTGAACACTGAAGCTTTCTTT	TRBJ1-1	-	few	TRBV7-2
CASSHVDSLTDTQYF	TGTGCCAGCAGCCACGTGGACAGCCTCACAGATACGCAGTATTTT	TRBJ2-3	-	few	TRBV11-2
CASSLVPRTSGDEQFF	TGCGCCAGCAGCTTGGTTCCTAGGACTAGCGGTGATGAGCAGTTCTTC	TRBJ2-1	TRBD2	few	TRBV5-1
CSARAKRWPIQETQYF	TGCAGTGCTCGGGCCAAGAGGTGGCCAATCCAAGAGACCCAGTACTTC	TRBJ2-5	-	-	TRBV20-1
CAIKSDLNTEAFF	TGTGCCATCAAGAGTGACCTTAACACTGAAGCTTTCTTT	TRBJ1-1	-	many	TRBV10-3
CASSSGDSPLHF	TGTGCCAGCAGCTCAGGGGATTCACCCCTCCACTTT	TRBJ1-6	-	-	TRBV7-9
CASSLGTSGGFPVFF	TGCGCCAGCAGCTTAGGGACTAGCGGGGGGTTCCCCGTGTTCTTC	TRBJ2-1	TRBD2	many	TRBV5-1
CSARSRGGADTQYF	TGCAGTGCTAGATCCCGCGGAGGGGCAGATACGCAGTATTTT	TRBJ2-3	-	few	TRBV20-1
CASSELQGSDTQYF	TGTGCCAGCAGTGAATTACAGGGGTCGGATACGCAGTATTTT	TRBJ2-3	TRBD1	many	TRBV6-1
CASSQDIGDNEQFF	TGCGCCAGCAGCCAAGATATCGGGGACAATGAGCAGTTCTTC	TRBJ2-1	-	many	TRBV4-3
CSAPLIAGGQRTDTQYF	TGCAGTGCACCCCTGATAGCGGGGGGGCAGCGCACAGATACGCAGTATTTT	TRBJ2-3	TRBD2	many	TRBV20-1